This TCR beta chain is drawn from a study of blood T cell repertoires in COVID-19. Turning to the study itself: Both acute and convalescent COVID-19 samples were obtained from the United States, Italy and Spain. PBMCs, B-cell-depleted T cells, or T cells were the source of the cDNA or gDNA that made up the material.

This CDR3 is built from 16 residues. The germline V gene has CDR1 LNHDA and CDR2 SQIVND (reference sequence). The V and J ends lost 2 bases and 3 bases respectively, with 16 bases between them. Study processing details: Amplification with reference gene primers provided the estimates of nucleated cell counts. Generated by immunoSEQ multiplex PCR, the TCRdb table keeps only in-frame clones and is missing some. From that table come the V and J calls and clone size; the DNA was used to work out D and trimming. In the table there are fewer than 75,000 clones, just under 80% of which are singletons. Sequencing input: peripheral blood. The genes are TRBV19 and TRBJ1-2, with TRBD1 as a possible D gene (6 bases). This sequence originates from a woman between 55 and 75 years old with acute or convalescent COVID-19. The CDR3 sequence is CASSIQTLQGYYGYTF. The CDR3 DNA is TGTGCCAGTAGTATACAAACCTTACAGGGCTACTATGGCTACACCTTC.